These T cell receptor beta chains were read from a single sample in a study of cytomegalovirus exposure and HLA in healthy donors. Some clones are missing from TCRdb's copy, which holds only in-frame ones; the method was immunoSEQ multiplex PCR. The sample yields 110,000 to 150,000 clones, more than 85% seen once. The sample taken for sequencing was PBMCs. These receptors all come from a man between 18 and 29 years old in good health and CMV-seronegative. The CDR3 runs from the conserved cysteine through the conserved F or W.

V gene	J gene	CDR3 protein
TRBV15	TRBJ1-1	CATSRERVPNTEAFF
TRBV7-6	TRBJ2-1	CASSNRDSYNEQFF
TRBV2	TRBJ1-5	CASSVWSENSNQPQHF
TRBV5-4	TRBJ2-5	CASSFRDTEETQYF
TRBV19	TRBJ2-3	CASSDRGADTQYF
TRBV6-6	TRBJ1-1	CASSYGHMNTEAFF
TRBV27	TRBJ2-7	CASRSDRGAYEQYF
TRBV30	TRBJ1-2	CAWSVSGNYGYTF
TRBV28	TRBJ2-1	CASSYDRVRNEQFF
TRBV6-5	TRBJ1-1	CASSYRTVRNTEAFF
TRBV5-1	TRBJ2-7	CASSVTGHEQYF
TRBV11-3	TRBJ2-4	CASSSGRETTKNIQYF
TRBV11-2	TRBJ2-1	CASSLGGVLVQFF
TRBV7-3	TRBJ2-5	CASSLTSDQETQYF
TRBV7-2	TRBJ2-4	CASSLGTGGGNIQYF
TRBV2	TRBJ1-5	CASRPDSVNQPQHF
TRBV2	TRBJ2-2	CASSEVRAGTGELFF